These T cell receptor beta chains were read from a single sample in a study of long-term antiretroviral therapy in people with HIV. Produced via immunoSEQ multiplex PCR; TCRdb's table is partial and in-frame only. Of 42,000 or so clones listed, around nine tenths are singletons. The specimen comprised unsorted PBMCs, sampled 0.1 years before starting antiretroviral therapy. These receptors originate from a woman between 50 and 59 years old with HIV. CDR3s include the opening cysteine and the closing phenylalanine or tryptophan.

TRBV5-4	CASSLNRENTGELFF
TRBV20-1	CSARAVYEQYF
TRBV18	CASSPLAGGNEQFF
TRBV9	CASSPTRFVGEQYF
TRBV27	CASSLQGATNYGYTF
TRBV5-5	CASSLSPRDGNSPLHF
TRBV2	CASSEALGGYEQYF
TRBV15	CATSRWTEEDGYTF
TRBV2	CASSETSGGTGELFF
TRBV7-9	CASSLFAETQYF
TRBV7-3	CASSPGAGSEYGYTF
TRBV23-1	CASRTGLDEKLFF
TRBV13	CASSLGGGKILF
TRBV5-6	CASSLRGDREQFF
TRBV10-3	CAISEDSDKAVGRNQPQHF
TRBV5-6	CASSLPLGQAAAFF
TRBV6-5	CASRVRTGGRTEAFF
TRBV30	CAWSVTGEDQPQHF
TRBV7-7	CAVGRGYNSPLHF
TRBV2	CASTGGVYNEQFF
TRBV19	CASLPPGFSGNTIYF
TRBV7-2	CASGGQGTDTQYF
TRBV29-1	CSVERMGVGNREGPEAFF